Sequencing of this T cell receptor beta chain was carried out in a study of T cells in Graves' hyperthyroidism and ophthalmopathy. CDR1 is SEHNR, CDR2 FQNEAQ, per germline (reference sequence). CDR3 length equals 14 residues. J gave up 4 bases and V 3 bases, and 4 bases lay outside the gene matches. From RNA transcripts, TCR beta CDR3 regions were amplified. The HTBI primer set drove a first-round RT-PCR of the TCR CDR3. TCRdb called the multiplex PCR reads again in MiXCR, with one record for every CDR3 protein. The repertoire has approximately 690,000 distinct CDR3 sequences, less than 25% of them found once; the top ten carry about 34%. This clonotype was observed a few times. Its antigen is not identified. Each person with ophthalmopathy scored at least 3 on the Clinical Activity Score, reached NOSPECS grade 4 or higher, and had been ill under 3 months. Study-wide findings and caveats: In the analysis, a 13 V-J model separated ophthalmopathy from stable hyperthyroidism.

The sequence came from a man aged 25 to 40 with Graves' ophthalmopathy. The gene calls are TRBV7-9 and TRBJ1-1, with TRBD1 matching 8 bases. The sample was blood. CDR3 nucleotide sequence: TGTGCCAGCAGCTTGACAGGGGCGGGCACTGAAGCTTTCTTT. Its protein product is CASSLTGAGTEAFF.